This T cell receptor beta chain was sequenced in a study of glioma-infiltrating T cells. For the study at large: WHO grade II oligodendrogliomas or astrocytomas, plus non-recurrent WHO grade IV glioblastomas, were sampled. Around 1 million peripheral T cells were targeted at about 4- to 11-fold coverage. Glioma patients had dexamethasone for six or fewer days before surgery. Study-wide results and caveats: Shared blood CDR3 signature motifs marked patients with low tissue-blood divergence.

As for this clonotype: Its specificity is unknown. A read error may account for a junction end that differs from germline.

The iRepertoire nested amplicon-rescue multiplex PCR amplified TCR alpha and beta CDR3s from RNA. TCRdb ran MiXCR on the multiplex PCR reads and lists one entry per CDR3 protein. This sample yields more than 350,000 distinct CDR3 sequences, of which more than 35% are seen a single time; about 12% belongs to the top ten. The CDR3 totals 13 residues. Germline V CDR1 and CDR2: MGHDK, SYGVNS. The sequence derives from a human donor with low-grade glioma or glioblastoma, undergoing nonglioma brain surgery, or in good health (not recorded which). The source material was glioma tissue, nonneoplastic brain tissue, or PBMCs (not recorded which). The chain employs TRBV25-1 and TRBJ2-2, with D perhaps matching TRBD1 (6 bases). The CDR3 nucleotides are TGTGCCAGCAGGGTGGGGGCCGACGGGGAGCTGTCTTTT. Its protein product is CASRVGADGELSF.